These 20 T cell receptor beta chains originate from one sample sequenced in a study of T cell changes during pregnancy in multiple sclerosis. TCRdb's copy holds only in-frame clones and misses some; the assay was immunoSEQ multiplex PCR. The sample yields about 46,000 clones, around 93% seen once. Sequencing was performed on CD8+ T cells from peripheral blood mononuclear cells, taken in the second trimester of pregnancy. Receptors were obtained from a female donor with multiple sclerosis, enrolled in a pregnancy study.

This chain joins TRBV5-4 and TRBJ2-1, with D perhaps matching TRBD1 (6 bases). The CDR3 is made up of 15 amino acids. Germline lookup yields CDR1 SGHNT and CDR2 YYREEE (reference sequence). V was pared by 5 bases and J by 0 bases, with 12 bases between. The CDR3: CASRSGTTSYNEQFF. The CDR3, as DNA: TGTGCCAGCAGATCCGGGACAACCTCCTACAATGAGCAGTTCTTC.

The J gene is TRBJ2-7, the V gene TRBV29-1, with D tentatively TRBD2 (5 bases). The CDR3 has 13 residues. Trimming left V 4 bases short and J 6 bases short, with 16 bases between. Germline CDR1 reads SQVTM; CDR2 reads ANQGSEA. CDR3 sequence reads: CSVARASEVEQYF. The CDR3 nucleotides read TGCAGCGTTGCAAGGGCCTCGGAGGTCGAGCAGTACTTC.

The chain employs TRBV7-9 and TRBJ1-2; weak D call: TRBD1 (5 bases). The germline V and J ends were trimmed by 6 bases and 3 bases, with 17 bases remaining between them. In germline, CDR1 is SEHNR, CDR2 FQNEAQ (reference sequence). This CDR3 is 15 amino acids long. Written as DNA, the CDR3 is TGTGCCAGCAGTCTTAGCCCCCCAGGGTACTATGGCTACACCTTC. Translated: CASSLSPPGYYGYTF.

The chain uses TRBV9 and TRBJ2-3, with 8 nucleotides matching TRBD2. The germline gives CDR1 SGDLS, CDR2 YYNGEE. Losses at the gene ends were 4 bases for V and 7 bases for J; bases not matched to a gene: 5. This CDR3 has 13 residues. CDR3 nucleotide sequence: TGTGCCAGCAGCCCCCGGGAGGGGAATACGCAGTATTTT. This translates into CASSPREGNTQYF. The complete variable domain, with remaining parts taken from reference TRBV9 and TRBJ2-3, reads DSGVTQTPKHLITATGQRVTLRCSPRSGDLSVYWYQQSLDQGLQFLIQYYNGEERAKGNILERFSAQQFPDLHSELNLSSLELGDSALYFCASSPREGNTQYFGPGTRLTVL.

This chain links TRBV5-6 with TRBJ2-5, with TRBD1 as a possible D gene (7 bases). Germline V CDR1 and CDR2: SGHDT, YYEEEE. CDR3 length: 14 amino acids. The V and J ends lost 1 base and 4 bases respectively, with 11 bases between them. The CDR3: CASSLSGGGETQYF. The CDR3 bases are TGTGCCAGCAGCTTGTCAGGGGGAGGAGAGACCCAGTACTTC.

The genes are TRBV14 and TRBJ2-7; 8 positions match TRBD1. V was pared by 1 base and J by 7 bases, with 12 bases of the junction left unmatched. The CDR3 is 16 residues long. Germline V lookup: CDR1 SGHDN, CDR2 FVKESK. The CDR3 sequence is CASSQGLTGGRGEQYF. The CDR3 nucleotides read TGTGCCAGCAGCCAAGGGTTAACAGGGGGACGAGGGGAGCAGTACTTC.

The V call is TRBV9, the J call TRBJ1-2, with 8 bases matching TRBD1. CDR1 SGDLS and CDR2 YYNGEE come from the germline V gene. After removal of 3 bases from V and 1 base from J, the junction contained 5 bases not matched to a gene. The CDR3 contains 15 residues. The CDR3 protein is CASSALTGDNYGYTF. CDR3 in DNA: TGTGCCAGCAGCGCCCTGACAGGGGATAACTATGGCTACACCTTC.

The rearrangement uses TRBV4-3 and TRBJ1-1, with D maybe TRBD1 (6 bases). This CDR3 has 15 amino acids. Germline V gene sequence: CDR1 LGHNA, CDR2 YSLEER. Deletions cut 4 bases from V and 4 bases from J, with 16 bases between. The CDR3 DNA follows: TGCGCCAGCAGCCTACCCGCGGGGGCGGGCACTGAAGCTTTCTTT. Translation gives CASSLPAGAGTEAFF.

The chain couples TRBV6-5 to TRBJ1-2; 8 bases map to TRBD1. The CDR3 loop spans 14 amino acids. Germline V CDR1 and CDR2: MNHEY, SVGAGI. V shed 5 bases, J shed 4 bases, and the junction held 6 bases outside the gene matches. The CDR3 sequence: CASSAGQGGYGYTF. The CDR3 coding sequence is TGTGCCAGCAGTGCCGGACAGGGAGGCTATGGCTACACCTTC.

The V gene is TRBV11-2, the J gene TRBJ2-6; D remains ambiguous. Between the trimmed V and J ends, which lost 10 bases and 4 bases, there was a span of 5 bases. This CDR3 is 11 amino acids long. CDR1 SGHAT and CDR2 FQNNGV come from the germline V gene. CDR3 sequence: CATQGANVLTF. The CDR3 coding sequence is TGTGCCACCCAAGGGGCCAACGTCCTGACTTTC.

As to this clone: Other DNA sequences in this sample translate to the same CDR3. The CDR3 DNA sequence: TGTGCCAGCAGCTTAGGGCCGTGGGGGGGCACAGATACGCAGTATTTT. Translated, it gives CASSLGPWGGTDTQYF. J is TRBJ2-3 and V is TRBV7-2; D may be TRBD2 (6 bases). V lost 1 base and J 1 base, leaving 12 bases between the germline ends. The CDR3 sequence is 16 residues long. Germline CDR1 reads SGHTA; CDR2 reads FQGNSA.

The chain links TRBV7-8 to TRBJ1-1, with a weak D call TRBD1 (6 bases). This CDR3 has 13 residues. The V gene's germline CDR1 is SGHVS and CDR2 FQNEAQ. V lost 3 bases and J lost 1, with 6 bases in between. The CDR3 nucleotides are TGTGCCAGCAGCTTGACAGGGAACACTGAAGCTTTCTTT. It encodes CASSLTGNTEAFF.

The chain links TRBV6-4 to TRBJ1-2, with D tentatively TRBD1 (6 bases). From germline, CDR1 is MRHNA and CDR2 SNTAGT. CDR3 length equals 13 residues. V shed 2 bases and J shed 10 bases, with 14 bases lying between them. The CDR3, as DNA: TGTGCCAGCAGTGACGCACCGACAGGATTCTACACCTTC. This codes for CASSDAPTGFYTF.

V is TRBV10-3 and J is TRBJ2-3; TRBD2 agrees at 7 bases. This CDR3 is built from 16 residues. The germline gives CDR1 ENHRY, CDR2 SYGVKD. With 6 bases clipped from V and 4 bases from J, the junction kept 13 bases outside the gene matches. CDR3 amino acids: CAIRPGWTSSPDTQYF. In DNA form, the CDR3 reads TGTGCCATCAGACCCGGGTGGACTAGTTCCCCAGATACGCAGTATTTT.

This chain links TRBV9 with TRBJ2-7, with 11 bases lining up with TRBD1. In germline, CDR1 is SGDLS, CDR2 YYNGEE. V dropped 4 bases and J dropped 7; count of bases not matched to a gene: 7. This CDR3 comprises 14 residues. CDR3 nucleotide sequence: TGTGCCAGCAGCTCGGGACAGGGGGTAGGGGAGCAGTACTTC. Translating it yields CASSSGQGVGEQYF. Supplemented by reference TRBV9 and TRBJ2-7, the full variable domain reads DSGVTQTPKHLITATGQRVTLRCSPRSGDLSVYWYQQSLDQGLQFLIQYYNGEERAKGNILERFSAQQFPDLHSELNLSSLELGDSALYFCASSSGQGVGEQYFGPGTRLTVT.

The chain recombines TRBV2 with TRBJ1-1; D might be TRBD1 (6 bases). Germline V CDR1 and CDR2: SNHLY, FYNNEI. With 4 bases removed from V and 1 base from J, the gap between germline ends came to 13 bases. CDR3 length: 15 amino acids. The CDR3 sequence is CASSGYRVGNTEAFF. CDR3 DNA sequence: TGTGCCAGCAGTGGATACAGGGTAGGGAACACTGAAGCTTTCTTT.

This chain uses TRBV16 with TRBJ2-2; D is perhaps TRBD2 (5 bases). The CDR3 is made up of 12 amino acids. The V gene lost 0 bases and the J gene lost 10 bases, with 6 bases spanning the gap. CDR1 and CDR2 from the germline V gene are KGHSY and FQNENV. This chain's CDR3 is CASSQSGAELFF. The CDR3 DNA sequence: TGTGCCAGCAGCCAATCGGGAGCGGAGCTGTTTTTT.

The CDR3 bases are TGTGCCAGCAGCTTAACGCCTGACTTTCCCCCAACCTACGAGCAGTACTTC. Encoded protein: CASSLTPDFPPTYEQYF. This sequence joins TRBV7-8 and TRBJ2-7; the D is unclear. V lost 2 bases and J 2 bases, leaving 19 bases between the germline ends. This CDR3 has 17 amino acids. Germline-derived CDR1 and CDR2 are SGHVS and FQNEAQ.

This clone occurred once. The V call is TRBV5-6, the J call TRBJ2-2; a possible D gene is TRBD2 (5 bases). Trimming removed 2 bases from V and 8 bases from J, with 28 bases in between. Per germline, CDR1 SGHDT and CDR2 YYEEEE. The CDR3 loop spans 19 amino acids. This CDR3 is CASSLAVPRVDYPPGELFF. CDR3 in DNA: TGTGCCAGCAGCTTAGCCGTACCCCGGGTCGACTATCCACCGGGGGAGCTGTTTTTT.

Regarding this clone: A much larger clone is a single base away; this may be a read error. The CDR3 here is CASSQVGGNTKAFF. The CDR3 nucleotides are TGCGCCAGCAGCCAAGTGGGAGGGAACACTAAAGCTTTCTTT. V and J are TRBV4-3 and TRBJ1-1, with unresolved D. The CDR3 totals 14 residues. Germline V gene sequence: CDR1 LGHNA, CDR2 YSLEER.